The 23 T cell receptor beta chains below were found in one sample sequenced in a study of neoadjuvant anti-PD-1 for oral cavity cancer. Described time point: after neoadjuvant nivolumab, at surgical resection. Sequencing was performed with immunoSEQ multiplex PCR; in TCRdb, only in-frame clones are kept and a portion is missing. Among about 7,200 clones, approximately 70% were seen once, and the ten largest hold approximately 3%. The sample consisted of PBMCs, taken after nivolumab (anti-PD-1) treatment. The source of these receptors is a person aged 35-79 years with oral cavity squamous cell carcinoma.

The chain couples TRBV6-5 to TRBJ1-6; D call uncertain. V lost 8 bases, J lost 0 bases, and 14 bases lay in between. Germline values: CDR1 MNHEY, CDR2 SVGAGI. The length of the CDR3 is 16 residues. CDR3 nucleotide sequence: TGTGCCAGCGGTTGGGCCGGCGGCTCCTATAATTCACCCCTCCACTTT. Its protein is CASGWAGGSYNSPLHF.

This clone was seen just once. The chain is built from TRBV10-3 and TRBJ2-3, with D perhaps TRBD1 (6 bases). The germline V gene encodes CDR1 ENHRY and CDR2 SYGVKD. The germline V and J ends were trimmed by 4 bases and 6 bases, with 17 bases remaining between them. The CDR3 loop spans 15 amino acids. CDR3 sequence: CAISAGATLDDTQYF. CDR3 sequence (DNA): TGTGCCATCAGTGCAGGGGCTACCTTAGACGATACGCAGTATTTT.

This clone was picked up a small number of times. The chain couples TRBV7-2 to TRBJ1-2; TRBD1 agrees at 11 bases. The CDR3 is made up of 15 amino acids. The J segment lost 6 bases and the V segment lost 3 bases, leaving 6 bases of the junction unmatched. Per the germline V gene, CDR1 is SGHTA and CDR2 is FQGNSA. The chain's CDR3 is CASSLPGQGEDGYTF. DNA of the CDR3: TGTGCCAGCAGCTTGCCGGGACAGGGGGAAGATGGCTACACCTTC.

This chain links TRBV30 with TRBJ1-2; tentative D call: TRBD1 (6 bases). Germline V lookup: CDR1 GTSNPN, CDR2 SVGIG (reference sequence). The CDR3 loop spans 13 amino acids. Trimming pared 5 bases from V and 8 bases from J, leaving 18 bases between. The CDR3 sequence: CAWGGQGVGGYTF. DNA for the CDR3: TGTGCCTGGGGGGGGCAGGGAGTAGGAGGCTACACCTTC.

This clone was recorded once. The rearrangement joins TRBV7-2 to TRBJ1-5, with D uncertain. Deletions cut 4 bases from V and 0 bases from J, with 7 bases between. This CDR3 contains 14 residues. Germline V CDR1 and CDR2: SGHTA, FQGNSA. Here the CDR3 DNA reads TGTGCCAGCAGCTCAGAATATAGCAATCAGCCCCAGCATTTT. It is translated as CASSSEYSNQPQHF. The variable domain in full, completed from reference TRBV7-2 and TRBJ1-5, reads GAGVSQSPSNKVTEKGKDVELRCDPISGHTALYWYRQSLGQGLEFLIYFQGNSAPDKSGLPSDRFSAERTGGSVSTLTIQRTQQEDSAVYLCASSSEYSNQPQHFGDGTRLSIL.

The rearrangement joins TRBV6-4 to TRBJ2-3; TRBD1 might be the D (6 bases). Germline loops: CDR1 MRHNA, CDR2 SNTAGT. V lost 0 bases and J lost 4, with 11 bases in between. The length of the CDR3 is 15 residues. The CDR3 here is CASSDSNRAPDTQYF. CDR3 nucleotides: TGTGCCAGCAGTGACTCGAACAGGGCCCCAGATACGCAGTATTTT.

This clone was counted only a few times. This chain connects TRBV4-3 to TRBJ2-5; 7 nucleotides line up with TRBD2. After removal of 4 bases from V and 5 bases from J, the junction contained 13 bases not matched to a gene. The germline gives CDR1 LGHNA, CDR2 YSLEER. The CDR3 is made up of 16 amino acids. The CDR3 reads CASSPTPGRGGETQYF. In DNA form, the CDR3 reads TGCGCCAGCAGCCCTACCCCGGGGAGGGGAGGGGAGACCCAGTACTTC.

The J gene is TRBJ2-7, the V gene TRBV30; 7 bases agree with TRBD1. After removal of 5 bases from V and 0 bases from J, the junction contained 4 bases not matched to a gene. CDR1 and CDR2 (germline): GTSNPN, SVGIG (reference sequence). The CDR3 loop spans 13 amino acids. CDR3 bases: TGTGCCTGGGACACAGGGGCCTCCTACGAGCAGTACTTC. This encodes CAWDTGASYEQYF.

The rearrangement joins TRBV5-6 to TRBJ2-5; no definite D call. CDR1 SGHDT and CDR2 YYEEEE come from the germline V gene. This CDR3 spans 13 amino acids. The V end lost 4 bases, the J end lost 4 bases, and 11 bases lay between the germline ends. The CDR3 DNA follows: TGTGCCAGCAGCACCCTGGCCGGAGAGACCCAGTACTTC. This encodes CASSTLAGETQYF.

There are a few counts of this clone. The chain uses TRBV2 and TRBJ2-6, with 7 nucleotides matching TRBD1. V gave up 4 bases and J gave up 1 base; unmatched junction bases: 1. Germline loops: CDR1 SNHLY, CDR2 FYNNEI. CDR3 length: 15 residues. CDR3 DNA: TGTGCCAGCAGTGGACAGGGATCTGGGGCCAACGTCCTGACTTTC. It codes for CASSGQGSGANVLTF.

This chain connects TRBV6-1 to TRBJ2-5; D is uncertain. This CDR3 is built from 13 residues. Germline V gene lookup returns CDR1 MNHNS and CDR2 SASEGT. The V and J ends lost 8 bases and 2 bases respectively, with 12 bases between them. As DNA, the CDR3 is TGTGCCAGCGGGGTCCGGGCACAAGAGACCCAGTACTTC. Protein sequence: CASGVRAQETQYF.

This clone was seen more than once but under ten times. The chain recombines TRBV6-6 with TRBJ1-5, with a possible D match to TRBD1 (5 bases). The CDR3 length is 14 residues. Germline lookup yields CDR1 MNHNY and CDR2 SVGAGI (reference sequence). V was cut by 7 bases and J by 4 bases, with 14 bases left in between. CDR3 in DNA: TGTGCCAGCACCCTACCGGGGGTGAATCAGCCCCAGCATTTT. The encoded protein is CASTLPGVNQPQHF.

The chain has TRBV5-1 and TRBJ1-2; unclear D gene. Germline CDR1 is SGHRS and CDR2 is YFSETQ. The ends were cut back, 0 bases at V and 8 bases at J, with 17 bases in the middle. The CDR3 spans 15 residues. The CDR3 protein is CASSLALTAVDGYTF. The CDR3 DNA is TGCGCCAGCAGCTTGGCCCTGACGGCGGTAGACGGCTACACCTTC.

The chain employs TRBV11-2 and TRBJ2-5, with 7 nucleotides matching TRBD1. Germline V gene lookup returns CDR1 SGHAT and CDR2 FQNNGV. The length of the CDR3 is 14 residues. The J segment lost 3 bases and the V segment lost 6 bases, leaving 7 bases of the junction unmatched. CDR3 coding DNA: TGTGCCAGCAGGAGGGATACAGGGGAAGAGACCCAGTACTTC. Translating it yields CASRRDTGEETQYF.

The rearrangement links TRBV11-3 to TRBJ2-1; no clear D gene. The V gene lost 0 bases and the J gene lost 1 base, with 7 bases spanning the gap. This CDR3 region has 15 residues. The germline V gene has CDR1 SGHNT and CDR2 YENEEA. CDR3 region: CASSLEAGSYNEQFF. CDR3 bases: TGTGCCAGCAGCTTAGAAGCTGGTTCCTACAATGAGCAGTTCTTC.

The chain combines TRBV19 with TRBJ1-1; 9 bases match TRBD1. The CDR3 loop spans 14 amino acids. CDR1 and CDR2 (germline): LNHDA, SQIVND (reference sequence). J lost 8 bases, V lost 6 bases, and 10 bases had no gene match. Here the CDR3 reads CASRGGQGTAEAFF. The CDR3 coding sequence is TGTGCCAGTAGGGGAGGACAGGGGACAGCGGAAGCTTTCTTT.

This clone came up a few times. The rearrangement links TRBV5-5 to TRBJ2-2; 10 bases match TRBD1. V shed 3 bases and J 4 bases; nucleotides not matched to a gene: 6. CDR3 length: 16 residues. The germline gives CDR1 SGHKS, CDR2 YYEKEE (reference sequence). The CDR3 protein is CASSSWTGGSTGELFF. In DNA, the CDR3 is TGTGCCAGCAGCTCCTGGACAGGGGGGAGCACCGGGGAGCTGTTTTTT.

The chain recombines TRBV7-9 with TRBJ2-3; D possibly corresponds to TRBD2 (5 bases). The CDR3 contains 12 residues. The V and J ends lost 5 bases and 6 bases respectively, with 9 bases between them. Per the germline V gene, CDR1 is SEHNR and CDR2 is FQNEAQ (reference sequence). The CDR3 DNA follows: TGTGCCAGCAGCCCCGGCGGGGATACGCAGTATTTT. This translates into CASSPGGDTQYF. The complete variable domain, with remaining parts taken from reference TRBV7-9 and TRBJ2-3, reads DTGVSQNPRHKITKRGQNVTFRCDPISEHNRLYWYRQTLGQGPEFLTYFQNEAQLEKSRLLSDRFSAERPKGSFSTLEIQRTEQGDSAMYLCASSPGGDTQYFGPGTRLTVL.

The V call is TRBV19, the J call TRBJ1-1, with TRBD1 matching over 7 bases. With V trimmed by 3 bases and J by 2 bases, 3 bases remained unmatched. The CDR3 is 14 amino acids. Germline loops: CDR1 LNHDA, CDR2 SQIVND (reference sequence). The CDR3 nucleotides read TGTGCCAGTAGTATTACAGGGGTTAACACTGAAGCTTTCTTT. This codes for CASSITGVNTEAFF.

The table lists this clone with a few counts. The V and J genes are TRBV30 and TRBJ1-5, with 9 bases matching TRBD1. The V gene's germline CDR1 is GTSNPN and CDR2 SVGIG (reference sequence). V shed 2 bases and J 4 bases; nucleotides not matched to a gene: 3. The CDR3 is 14 residues long. The CDR3 spells CAWSPGTGNQPQHF. CDR3 nucleotide sequence: TGTGCCTGGAGTCCCGGGACAGGGAATCAGCCCCAGCATTTT.

The chain carries TRBV7-8 and TRBJ2-7; 9 nucleotides match TRBD1. The germline CDR1 and CDR2 sequences are SGHVS and FQNEAQ. Germline trimming cut 5 bases from V and 2 bases from J; bases unmatched to any gene: 7. There are 15 residues in the CDR3. CDR3 sequence: CASSPDRGDAYEQYF. CDR3 coding DNA: TGTGCCAGCAGCCCGGACAGGGGCGATGCCTACGAGCAGTACTTC.

This rearrangement joins TRBV4-3 to TRBJ1-1; 9 bases are a match to TRBD1. The trim removed 4 bases at V and 3 bases at J, leaving 3 bases unmatched. Germline V lookup: CDR1 LGHNA, CDR2 YSLEER. The CDR3 spans 14 residues. As DNA, the CDR3 is TGCGCCAGCAGCCCGACAGGGGGGTACACTGAAGCTTTCTTT. Residues: CASSPTGGYTEAFF.

This clone was observed once. V usage is TRBV6-1 and J usage is TRBJ1-2; D remains unclear. Trimming left V 4 bases short and J 4 bases short, with 10 bases between. The CDR3 runs 13 residues. Germline V gene sequence: CDR1 MNHNS, CDR2 SASEGT. This chain's CDR3 is CASSAYGIYGYTF. CDR3 sequence (DNA): TGTGCCAGCAGTGCCTACGGGATCTATGGCTACACCTTC.